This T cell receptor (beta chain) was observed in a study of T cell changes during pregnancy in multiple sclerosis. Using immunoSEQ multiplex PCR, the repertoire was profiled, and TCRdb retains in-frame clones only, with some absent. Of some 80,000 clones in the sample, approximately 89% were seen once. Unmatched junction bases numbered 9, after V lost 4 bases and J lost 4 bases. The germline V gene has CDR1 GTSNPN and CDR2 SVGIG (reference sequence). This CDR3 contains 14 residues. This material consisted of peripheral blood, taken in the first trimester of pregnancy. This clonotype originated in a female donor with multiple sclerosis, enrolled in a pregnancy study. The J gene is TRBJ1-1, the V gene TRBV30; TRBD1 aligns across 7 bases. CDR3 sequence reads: CAWTGGVPTTEAFF. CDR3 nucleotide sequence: TGTGCCTGGACAGGGGGAGTTCCGACCACTGAAGCTTTCTTT.